This T cell receptor (beta chain) stems from a study of shared clonotypes between healthy human individuals (dated by TCRdb to 2018 to 2021). For context, the study as a whole: A couple of women and a few men aged 18 to 49 years were included in the cohort. To estimate repertoire size and how much clonotypes are shared between individuals, the study performed deep sequencing of blood TCR repertoires from about 5 healthy adults. To increase sequencing depth and limit assay-specific biases, different laboratories used diverse techniques to prepare libraries and sequence TCR repertoires. Leukapheresis yielded between about 0.94 and 8.9 billion PBMCs per donor. Per donor, three plates each were used for CD4 naive and CD4 memory, two for CD8 naive, and one for CD8 memory.

Donors were healthy HIV-negative adults with no recently reported acute infections or vaccinations. Every donor was a Caucasian adult residing in Nashville, Tennessee, USA. Magnetic negative selection was used to enrich CD4+ T cells, after which naive cells were positively selected on CD45RA and the negative fraction became the memory subset. Blood was obtained by leukapheresis, after which PBMCs were separated by Ficoll-Histopaque density gradient centrifugation and cryopreserved in liquid nitrogen vapor phase. Purity and quantity of every magnetically sorted T cell population were checked by analytical flow cytometry. Genomic DNA was isolated from each sorted fraction and quantified by UV absorbance on a Nanodrop 2000c. Broader findings and caveats from the paper: Compared with non-shared clonotypes, the clonotypes found in all four sorted-subset donors had higher generation probabilities. Naive subsets generally had larger estimated clonotype richness than memory subsets did. Because the study included only a small number of donors, the genetic and exposure-history diversity represented was limited. Across four donors, approximately 5% of naive CD4, more than 3% of naive CD8, about 2.3% of memory CD4, and about 0.4% of memory CD8 clonotypes were shared. Sampling was limited to blood, and TCR repertoires in tissue likely differ from TCR repertoires in blood. Pairwise subsampling led to the expectation that sequencing depth would affect the degree of clonotype sharing among donors. Rarefaction of sorted-subset datasets indicated incomplete sequencing despite the large sequencing depth.

TCR CDR3 regions were amplified from genomic DNA by multiplex PCR using the deep immunoSEQ assay. Extracted genomic DNA from each cell subset was distributed evenly across all wells of several immunoSEQ 96-well plates, and each plate was treated as a replicate. Each replicate PCR for sorted subsets received roughly 200 ng genomic DNA, equal to roughly 30,000 T cell genomes. The purified libraries were quantified using a Qubit 3.0 fluorometer, sized with a Bioanalyzer 2100, and then quantified again using the KAPA Library Quantification kit. Every immunoSEQ 96-well plate was sequenced on a separate single-read 150-cycle Illumina NextSeq 550 flow cell. The paper's data handling went like this. The immunoSEQ output contained only junctional sequences without quality scores, so filtering could not match that applied to full-length reads. To assign V/J genes and CDR3, sequences were annotated against IMGT germline references using PyIR, a Python wrapper for IgBLAST v1.9. Reads were removed for weak V/J assignments (E-value above 1e-6), missing CDR3, stop codons, out-of-frame junctions, or ambiguous translated residues. V3J clonotypes were defined as sequences sharing the same inferred V gene, J gene, and CDR3 amino acid sequence. Percentage overlap between repertoires was computed as shared unique clonotypes divided by the size of the smaller repertoire. Richness of each repertoire was evaluated using RTK rarefaction, the Chao1 estimator, and Recon v2.1 estimates of unobserved clonotypes. Generation probabilities for all TCRbeta clonotypes obtained by the gDNA method from a few donors were computed using OLGA. This immuneACCESS table, as held by TCRdb, lists in-frame sequences with V and J called but not all clones. Of the missing ones, under half trace to an unresolved V gene in checked studies; the others have no known cause. The DNA gave D and trimming, while V, J and clone size come from that table. Present in this sample are roughly 2 million clones, approximately 96% of which were seen just once. The top ten hold over 0.1% of the sample.

In the case of this clone: This receptor's antigen is unknown. The sample holds no much larger clone one base away, and base qualities are not on file. Other DNA sequences in the same sample also yield this CDR3.

From the germline V gene (reference sequence), CDR1 is SEHNR and CDR2 is FQNEAQ. The CDR3, from cysteine to phenylalanine, totals 14 residues. Only the CDR3 portion is preserved as DNA: 42 bases, with reading frame beginning at the first base. The junction shows trimming of 3 bases on V and 0 bases on J, plus 9 bases between the germline ends. Sequenced: naive CD4+ T cells sorted from blood. Read against the paper, the sample's cell subset or site label means: CD45RA+ positively selected. The V gene is TRBV7-9 and the J gene is TRBJ2-7; TRBD2 is a possible D gene, resting on 6 matching bases. This sequence was found in a man between 18 and 35 years old in good health. The DNA is as follows: TGTGCCAGCAGCTTGGGCGGGAACTCCTACGAGCAGTACTTC. Translated, this is CASSLGGNSYEQYF.